This T cell receptor (beta chain) emerged from a study of OX40 agonist ivuxolimab in advanced cancers. Study details: The patients received ivuxolimab by intravenous route every 2 weeks at 0.01 to 10 mg/kg. Dose-escalation patients' cancers were hepatocellular carcinoma, melanoma, renal cell or head and neck cancer. Findings and caveats of the study: Clonal expansion from baseline to week 6 occurred in both CD4+ and CD8+ T cells.

For this clone: Its antigen is unidentified.

Profiled with immunoSEQ multiplex PCR; TCRdb holds only in-frame clones, not every one. The sample gives over 25,000 clones, around 81% of which show up once; roughly 32% is in the top ten. The CDR3 spans 16 residues. Trimming removed 1 base from V and 0 bases from J, with 10 bases in between. Germline assignment: CDR1 SGHAT and CDR2 FQNNGV. Sequences were derived from CD4+ or CD8+ T cells sorted from blood, sampled in a trial of the OX40 agonist ivuxolimab. The rearrangement uses TRBV11-2 and TRBJ2-1, with a weak D call TRBD2 (5 bases). The TCR was taken from an adult with an advanced solid tumor such as melanoma, head and neck, liver or kidney cancer. CDR3 region: CASSLVPGSSYNEQFF. CDR3 in DNA: TGTGCCAGCAGCTTAGTACCGGGGAGCTCCTACAATGAGCAGTTCTTC.